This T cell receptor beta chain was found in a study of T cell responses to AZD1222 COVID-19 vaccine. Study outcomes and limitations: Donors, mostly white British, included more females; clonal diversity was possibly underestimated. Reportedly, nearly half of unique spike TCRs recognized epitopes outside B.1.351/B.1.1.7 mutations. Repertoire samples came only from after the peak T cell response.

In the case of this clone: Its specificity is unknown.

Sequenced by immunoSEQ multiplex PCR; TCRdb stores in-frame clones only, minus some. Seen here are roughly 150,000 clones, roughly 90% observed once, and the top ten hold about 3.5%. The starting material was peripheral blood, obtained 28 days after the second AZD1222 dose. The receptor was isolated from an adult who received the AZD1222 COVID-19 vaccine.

CDR3 protein: CAWRPTGGGYTF. The CDR3 bases are TGTGCCTGGAGACCCACAGGGGGTGGCTACACCTTC. The V and J genes are TRBV30 and TRBJ1-2; 8 bases map to TRBD1. Losses at the gene ends were 3 bases for V and 7 bases for J; bases not matched to a gene: 4. The CDR3 totals 12 residues. From germline, CDR1 is GTSNPN and CDR2 SVGIG (reference sequence). Based on the CDR3 plus reference TRBV30 and TRBJ1-2, the full variable domain is SQTIHQWPATLVQPVGSPLSLECTVEGTSNPNLYWYRQAAGRGLQLLFYSVGIGQISSEVPQNLSASRPQDRQFILSSKKLLLSDSGFYLCAWRPTGGGYTFGSGTRLTVV.